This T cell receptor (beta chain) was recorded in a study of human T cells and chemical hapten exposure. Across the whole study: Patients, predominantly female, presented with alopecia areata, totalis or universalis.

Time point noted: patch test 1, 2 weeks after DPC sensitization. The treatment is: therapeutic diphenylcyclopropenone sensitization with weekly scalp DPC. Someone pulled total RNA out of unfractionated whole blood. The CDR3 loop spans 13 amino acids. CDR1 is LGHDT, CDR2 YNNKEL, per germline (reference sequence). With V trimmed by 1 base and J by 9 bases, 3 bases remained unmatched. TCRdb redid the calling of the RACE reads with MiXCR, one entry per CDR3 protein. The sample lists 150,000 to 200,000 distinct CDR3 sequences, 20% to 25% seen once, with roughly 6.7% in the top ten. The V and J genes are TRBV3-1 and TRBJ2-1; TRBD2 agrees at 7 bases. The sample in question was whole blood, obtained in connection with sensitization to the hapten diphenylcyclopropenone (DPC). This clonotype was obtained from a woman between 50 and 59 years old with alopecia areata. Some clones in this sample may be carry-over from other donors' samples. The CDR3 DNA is TGTGCCAGCAGCCAAGGGGGGGGGGTTGAGCAGTTCTTC. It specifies CASSQGGGVEQFF.